Included here is one T cell receptor (beta chain) sequence, with context. The data originate from a study of blood T cell repertoires in COVID-19. On the study more broadly: Sites across the United States, Italy and Spain contributed samples from acute and convalescent COVID-19. The analysed material was cDNA or gDNA that came from T cells, B-cell-depleted T cells, or PBMCs.

CDR1 is LGHNA, CDR2 YNFKEQ, per germline. The length of the CDR3 is 17 residues. V lost 4 bases to trimming and J lost 0 bases, with 18 bases between them. Produced via immunoSEQ multiplex PCR; TCRdb's table is partial and in-frame only. In the table there are around 140,000 clones, 85% to 90% of which are singletons. The source material was peripheral blood. This receptor was obtained from an older man with active COVID-19. The V call is TRBV4-2, the J call TRBJ1-2; D unclear. The CDR3 reads CASSPTETEGSNYGYTF. The CDR3, as DNA: TGTGCCAGCAGCCCTACCGAAACAGAGGGCTCTAACTATGGCTACACCTTC.